The rows below give T cell receptor beta chains drawn from one sample of a study of blood T cell repertoires in COVID-19. The method was immunoSEQ multiplex PCR; TCRdb's version includes in-frame clones alone and lacks a portion of them. The sample shows 330,000 or so clones, 70% to 90% of them seen only once. Sequencing was carried out using PBMCs or T cells enriched from blood (not recorded which). Receptor source: a man aged 35-49 years in a cohort exposed to, infected with or recovered from COVID-19 (not recorded which). The conserved cysteine and the conserved F or W are not part of the CDR3 here.

V	J	CDR3
TRBV6-6	TRBJ2-5	ASGPRGVGETQY
TRBV13	TRBJ2-5	ASSLGSKEETQY
TRBV6-2/TRBV6-3	TRBJ2-5	ASSNRVAGEETQY
TRBV4-1	TRBJ2-1	ASSLKSGSNEQF
TRBV6-1	TRBJ1-1	ASSDQGSNTEAF
TRBV5-1	TRBJ1-4	ASSPGDRVSNEKLF
TRBV5-1	TRBJ2-1	ASTSVSYNEQF
TRBV7-9	TRBJ2-1	ASSLRASGNNEQF
TRBV25-1	TRBJ2-1	ASSEPGLVYEQF
TRBV6-2/TRBV6-3	TRBJ1-6	ASSYPQTGLRSPLH
TRBV19	TRBJ2-1	ASSTSPNEQF
TRBV9	TRBJ1-1	ASSVRAGTGGEAF
TRBV2	TRBJ1-2	ASRGTVLGYT
TRBV5-1	TRBJ1-4	ASSPGQGTNEKLF
TRBV21-1	TRBJ2-7	ASSRTGTGGCEQY
TRBV2	TRBJ1-5	ASSDSRETQPQH
TRBV6-1	TRBJ2-7	ASSEITQGASGQY
TRBV9	TRBJ1-6	ASSGTGYNSPLH
TRBV19	TRBJ1-1	AARTGGTSNTEAF
TRBV6-5	TRBJ2-5	ASRAVQGAVETQY
TRBV4-1	TRBJ1-5	ASSQGYNQPQH
TRBV11-2	TRBJ1-2	ASSLDSGLGT
TRBV5-4	TRBJ1-2	ASSFYSRPGGYT
TRBV7-2	TRBJ1-5	ASSLAWRGNQPQH
TRBV7-6	TRBJ2-1	ASSLDRTNNEQF
TRBV19	TRBJ2-7	ASSRLAGANYEQY
TRBV28	TRBJ1-2	ASRVLGLGYT
TRBV9	TRBJ2-3	ASSAARGPDTQY
TRBV6-1	TRBJ2-1	ASSEQGGGSPFEQF